The sequence of this T cell receptor beta chain was determined in a study of T cells after yellow fever vaccination. Study findings and constraints: A minor fraction of clonotypes spanned both CD4 and CD8 compartments.

A single count supports this clonotype. Its antigen is currently unknown. Making TCR cDNA involved 5'RACE template switching, which added UMIs and a universal primer site. MiXCR, applied by TCRdb to the 5' RACE reads, yields one record per CDR3 protein. The data show 400,000 to 450,000 distinct CDR3 sequences, with under 20% seen just once and around 17% held by the top ten. Germline V lookup: CDR1 WNHNN, CDR2 SYGVQD (reference sequence). V lost 5 bases and J lost 3; bases outside the gene matches: 7. The CDR3 extends over 14 amino acids. This rearrangement joins TRBV10-1 to TRBJ2-7, with 7 bases identical to TRBD1. This specimen consisted of PBMCs, obtained before the yellow fever booster vaccination. This TCR derives from a man aged 18 to 30 who received the YFV17D yellow fever vaccine. CDR3 nucleotide sequence: TGCGCCAGCAGTAAGGGGACAGAACTCTACGAGCAGTACTTC. This encodes CASSKGTELYEQYF.